The present T cell receptor beta chain was sequenced within a study of blood T cell repertoires in COVID-19. Study background: Sites across the United States, Italy and Spain contributed samples from acute and convalescent COVID-19. T cells, B-cell-depleted T cells, or PBMCs provided the cDNA or gDNA that served as material.

Trimming took 5 bases from V and 7 from J, leaving 14 bases between them. The germline V gene has CDR1 MNHNY and CDR2 SVGAGI (reference sequence). The CDR3 runs 13 residues. Recruited during active infection, patients (from Seattle) were subsequently followed longitudinally. In the original workflow: Reference gene primer amplification gave nucleated cell count estimates. The repertoire was sequenced with immunoSEQ multiplex PCR; TCRdb's copy has only in-frame clones and lacks some. That table furnishes V, J and clone size, whereas the DNA furnished D and trimming. The sample holds 200,000 to 300,000 clones, about 91% seen once.

The chain combines TRBV6-6 with TRBJ1-1, with D unresolved. The receptor was isolated from a person aged 18 to 30 with COVID-19, enrolled during active disease. Sequencing was carried out using peripheral blood. The CDR3, as DNA: TGTGCCAGCAGTCCTAGTGAACCTCGTGAAGCTTTCTTT. Its protein is CASSPSEPREAFF.